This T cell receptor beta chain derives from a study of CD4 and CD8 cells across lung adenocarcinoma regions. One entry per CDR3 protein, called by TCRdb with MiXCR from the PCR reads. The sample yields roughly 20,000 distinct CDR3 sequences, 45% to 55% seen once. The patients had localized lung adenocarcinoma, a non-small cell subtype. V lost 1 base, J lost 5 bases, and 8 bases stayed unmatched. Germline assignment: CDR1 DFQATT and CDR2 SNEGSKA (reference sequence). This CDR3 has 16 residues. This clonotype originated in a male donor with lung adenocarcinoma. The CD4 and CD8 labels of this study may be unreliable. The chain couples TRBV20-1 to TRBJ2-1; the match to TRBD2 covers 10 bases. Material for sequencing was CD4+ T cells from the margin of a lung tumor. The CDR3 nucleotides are TGCAGTGCTAGAGGAAGCACGGGGACTAGCGACAATGAGCAGTTCTTC. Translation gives CSARGSTGTSDNEQFF.